This is a list of T cell receptor beta chains from one sample in a study of cytomegalovirus exposure and HLA in healthy donors. Profiled with immunoSEQ multiplex PCR; TCRdb holds only in-frame clones, not every one. This table holds under 200,000 clones, about 13% found once. Material for sequencing was PBMCs. These receptors were collected from a man in his fifties in good health and CMV-seropositive. Each CDR3 is given with its conserved first and last residue. Fields, in order: J gene, V gene, clone size, D gene, CDR3 protein, CDR3 DNA. The D gene is left open where the match is weak. Clone size is given for some rows only: seen once, a few or many times, or a class if the clone is expanded.

>TRBJ2-1|TRBV6-5|-|TRBD2
CASRASGGNEQFF
TGTGCCAGCAGAGCTAGCGGGGGTAATGAGCAGTTCTTC
>TRBJ2-7|TRBV7-2|-|-
CASSVPRYEQYF
TGTGCCAGCAGCGTCCCGAGGTACGAGCAGTACTTC
>TRBJ2-5|TRBV4-2|few|-
CASSQDGGAETQYF
TGTGCCAGCAGCCAAGATGGGGGCGCGGAGACCCAGTACTTC
>TRBJ1-2|TRBV27|-|-
CASSPSGDTTRGYTF
TGTGCCAGCAGTCCCAGTGGGGACACCACGCGCGGCTACACCTTC
>TRBJ1-3|TRBV7-2|few|-
CASSLEESTNTIYF
TGTGCCAGCAGCTTAGAGGAGTCCACCAACACCATATATTTT
>TRBJ2-7|TRBV2|few|TRBD1
CARKETGGYEQYF
TGTGCCAGAAAGGAGACAGGGGGCTACGAGCAGTACTTC
>TRBJ2-3|TRBV7-2|few|TRBD2
CASRATSGATDTQYF
TGTGCCAGCCGGGCGACTAGCGGGGCTACAGATACGCAGTATTTT
>TRBJ2-3|TRBV10-3|few|TRBD2
CAIKGAQRGGTDTQYF
TGTGCCATCAAGGGCGCACAACGGGGGGGCACAGATACGCAGTATTTT
>TRBJ1-4|TRBV2|few|TRBD1
CASRGTDATNEKLFF
TGTGCCAGCAGGGGGACAGATGCAACTAATGAAAAACTGTTTTTT
>TRBJ1-1|TRBV28|-|-
CASTPGSMNTEAFF
TGTGCCAGCACCCCGGGAAGCATGAACACTGAAGCTTTCTTT
>TRBJ2-3|TRBV6-4|few|TRBD1
CASGRDRGLTDTQYF
TGTGCCAGCGGAAGGGACAGGGGGCTTACAGATACGCAGTATTTT
>TRBJ2-3|TRBV6-5|few|TRBD1
CASRERQGSRDTQYF
TGTGCCAGCAGGGAAAGACAGGGAAGTAGAGATACGCAGTATTTT
>TRBJ1-3|TRBV28|few|-
CASSPTTGLSGNTIYF
TGTGCCAGCAGTCCAACGACAGGCCTCTCTGGAAACACCATATATTTT
>TRBJ1-5|TRBV7-8|-|TRBD1
CASSLATGGRGQPQHF
TGTGCCAGCAGCTTAGCTACAGGGGGCCGAGGGCAGCCCCAGCATTTT
>TRBJ2-5|TRBV7-9|few|TRBD2
CASSSLLLAGGTETQYF
TGTGCCAGCAGCTCCCTCCTTCTAGCGGGGGGTACGGAGACCCAGTACTTC
>TRBJ2-1|TRBV4-2|-|TRBD2
CASSQGGVGAYNEQFF
TGTGCCAGCAGCCAGGGGGGGGTAGGGGCTTACAATGAGCAGTTCTTC
>TRBJ2-4|TRBV5-4|-|TRBD1
CASSFPGQGVKNIQYF
TGTGCCAGCAGCTTTCCGGGACAGGGCGTCAAAAACATTCAGTACTTC
>TRBJ2-3|TRBV5-6|-|TRBD2
CASSFSGGLNTQYF
TGTGCCAGCAGCTTTAGCGGGGGCCTAAATACGCAGTATTTT
>TRBJ2-1|TRBV2|few|TRBD1
CASSRDRAEQFF
TGTGCCAGCAGTAGGGACAGGGCTGAGCAGTTCTTC
>TRBJ1-1|TRBV6-5|-|TRBD1
CASRQGVNTEAFF
TGTGCCAGCAGACAGGGGGTGAACACTGAAGCTTTCTTT
>TRBJ1-5|TRBV4-1|-|-
CASSQDPTVSGNQPQHF
TGCGCCAGCAGCCAAGATCCGACAGTCTCGGGCAATCAGCCCCAGCATTTT
>TRBJ1-1|TRBV6-1|few|-
CASSENRRNTEAFF
TGTGCCAGCAGTGAGAACAGGAGGAACACTGAAGCTTTCTTT
>TRBJ1-1|TRBV11-2|-|-
CASSLDLNTEAFF
TGTGCCAGCAGCCTTGACTTGAACACTGAAGCTTTCTTT
>TRBJ2-7|TRBV10-3|-|TRBD2
CAISGGTSGGSSYEQYF
TGTGCCATCAGTGGAGGGACTAGCGGGGGATCCTCCTACGAGCAGTACTTC
>TRBJ1-3|TRBV5-4|-|-
CASSSTGTGNTIYF
TGTGCCAGCAGTTCAACAGGGACTGGAAACACCATATATTTT
>TRBJ1-5|TRBV7-2|few|-
CASSLVRSGEHRQPQHF
TGTGCCAGCAGTTTGGTGCGGTCCGGGGAGCATCGGCAGCCCCAGCATTTT